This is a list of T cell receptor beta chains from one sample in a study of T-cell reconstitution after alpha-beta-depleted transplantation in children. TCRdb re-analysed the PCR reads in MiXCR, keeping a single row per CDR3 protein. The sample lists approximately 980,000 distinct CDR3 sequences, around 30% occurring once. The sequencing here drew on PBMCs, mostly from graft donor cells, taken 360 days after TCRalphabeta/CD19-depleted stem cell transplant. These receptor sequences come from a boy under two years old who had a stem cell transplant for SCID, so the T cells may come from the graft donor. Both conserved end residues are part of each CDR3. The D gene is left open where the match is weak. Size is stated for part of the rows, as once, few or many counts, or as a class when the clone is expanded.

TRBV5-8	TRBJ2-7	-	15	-	TGTGCCAGCAGCTATTTAGGGACAACACCCTACGAGCAGTACTTC	CASSYLGTTPYEQYF
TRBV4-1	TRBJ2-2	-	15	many	TGCGCCAGCAGCCAAGGTTGGGTGAACACCGGGGAGCTGTTTTTT	CASSQGWVNTGELFF
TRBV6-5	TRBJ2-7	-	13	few	TGTGCCAGCAGTTACTCGGCAAACTACGAGCAGTACTTC	CASSYSANYEQYF
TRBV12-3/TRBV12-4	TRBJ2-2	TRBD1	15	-	TGTGCCAGCAGTTGGGGACAGGGGGCTTCCGGGGAGCTGTTTTTT	CASSWGQGASGELFF
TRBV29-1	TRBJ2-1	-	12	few	TGCAGCGTTGGGGCAGGGAGCAATGAGCAGTTCTTC	CSVGAGSNEQFF
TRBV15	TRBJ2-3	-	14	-	TGTGCCACCAGCTCTCAAGTGACCGCTGGTACGCAGTATTTT	CATSSQVTAGTQYF
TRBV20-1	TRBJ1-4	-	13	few	TGCAGTGCCGGGGACCGGGGAGGAGAAAAACTGTTTTTT	CSAGDRGGEKLFF
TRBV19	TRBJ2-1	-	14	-	TGTGCCAGTAGTATGGACTACTTCTACAATGAGCAGTTCTTC	CASSMDYFYNEQFF
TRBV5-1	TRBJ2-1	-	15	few	TGCGCCAGCAGCCGAGGGGGGCACTCCTACAATGAGCAGTTCTTC	CASSRGGHSYNEQFF
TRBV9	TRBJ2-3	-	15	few	TGTGCCAGCGGCCGACAGGCCCCTAGCACAGATACGCAGTATTTT	CASGRQAPSTDTQYF
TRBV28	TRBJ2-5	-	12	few	TGTGCCAGCAGTTCCTCCGTCTCAACCCAGTACTTC	CASSSSVSTQYF
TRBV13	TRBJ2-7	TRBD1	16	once	TGTGCCAGCAGCCCGAGAGGGACAGGGCTTGGCTACGAGCAGTACTTC	CASSPRGTGLGYEQYF
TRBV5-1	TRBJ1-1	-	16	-	TGCGCCAGCAGCCCAAACAATCGGCAGGGATACACTGAAGCTTTCTTT	CASSPNNRQGYTEAFF
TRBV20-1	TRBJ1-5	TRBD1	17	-	TGCAGTGCTAGATCCGGGACAGTTATTTATAGCAATCAGCCCCAGCATTTT	CSARSGTVIYSNQPQHF
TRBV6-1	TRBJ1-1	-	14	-	TGTGCCAGCAAAAGAGGGGTATTGAACACTGAAGCTTTCTTT	CASKRGVLNTEAFF